The clone carrying this T cell receptor (beta chain) was seen many times. Its matching antigen is unknown. The data originate from a study of T-cell reconstitution after alpha-beta-depleted transplantation in children. Findings of the study overall: T cells produced anew were the main source of T-cell counts and diversity one year after transplant. In some patients, recipient T cells and intrathymic progenitors surviving conditioning explained high day-60 diversity. Alpha-beta T cells present about two months after transplant were reported to originate from several hundred expanded graft clones.

It was with unique molecular identifiers that the TCRbeta library was prepared. TCRdb processed the PCR reads anew with MiXCR; each CDR3 protein has one entry. The repertoire includes roughly 300,000 distinct CDR3 sequences, 9.5% to 13% of them detected once, and 20% to 30% sits in the top ten. The V end was cut by 4 bases, the J end by 1 base, with 14 bases between. This CDR3 spans 16 amino acids. In germline, CDR1 is SGHRS, CDR2 YFSETQ. This clonotype was sampled from a male patient under 10 years old who had a stem cell transplant for chronic granulomatous disease, so the T cells may come from the graft donor. The source material was peripheral blood, sampled 180 days after TCRalphabeta/CD19-depleted stem cell transplant. The gene calls are TRBV5-1 and TRBJ2-2, with D possibly being TRBD1 or TRBD2 (5 bases each). CDR3 nucleotide sequence: TGCGCCAGCAGCCCTGGGGGTCTCGGGAACACCGGGGAGCTGTTTTTT. This sequence encodes CASSPGGLGNTGELFF.